A selection of T cell receptor beta chains follows, all from one sample in a study of cytomegalovirus exposure and HLA in healthy donors. Profiled with immunoSEQ multiplex PCR; TCRdb holds only in-frame clones, not every one. The sample comprises around 210,000 clones, about 77% of which are singletons, and approximately 0.49% rests with the top ten. Specimen: PBMCs. The receptors were sampled from a boy aged 5-17 years in good health and CMV-seronegative. Each CDR3 is given with its conserved first and last residue.

CDR3 length	V gene	CDR3 protein
15	TRBV5-4	CASSRDRGGYNEQFF
12	TRBV6-1	CASSDSGWGVFF
14	TRBV11-3	CASSERGRDQPQHF
14	TRBV4-1	CASSQWTGWNEQFF
13	TRBV4-1	CASSQYRGRGYTF
14	TRBV6-5	CASRRDRRNTEAFF
15	TRBV7-9	CASSLARLAAETQYF
15	TRBV7-8	CASSPARTSPYEQYF
16	TRBV18	CASSPPETGPGDTQYF
14	TRBV5-8	CASSFSMGGYEQFF
14	TRBV4-2	CASSLRTGTYEQYF
11	TRBV30	CAWRVGYEQYF
16	TRBV6-6	CASSSQGIGLNNEQFF
14	TRBV5-1	CASSSGTVQETQYF
15	TRBV5-8	CASSLATGITDTQYF
13	TRBV4-1	CASSLLLAEKLFF
15	TRBV6-5	CASSYSRQGDTEAFF
15	TRBV7-2	CASHSPPGFTNEQFF
12	TRBV18	CASSPAAGEQYF
17	TRBV5-1	CASSFSVVASGQETQYF